These T cell receptor beta chains were read from a single sample in a study of metastatic and nonmetastatic thyroid tumors. TCRdb re-processed the PCR reads through MiXCR. The data hold more than 10,000 clones, with 20% to 30% observed a single time. The sequenced sample was tumor tissue. All receptors derive from a female donor with papillary thyroid cancer or a benign thyroid nodule (not recorded which). Some clones in this sample may be carry-over from other donors' samples. CDR3s include the opening cysteine and the closing phenylalanine or tryptophan. The order of the fields is CDR3 protein, CDR3 DNA, V gene, clone size, J gene, D gene. A D gene is named only where the DNA matches it firmly. Clone sizes are given selectively: once, few, many, or a class where the clone is expanded.

CASSYSRAYGYTF	TGTGCCAGCAGTTACTCGAGGGCCTATGGCTACACCTTC	TRBV6-6	-	TRBJ1-2	-
CASSVEGTPHEVTDTQYF	TGTGCCAGCAGCGTAGAGGGGACACCCCATGAGGTGACAGATACGCAGTATTTT	TRBV9	-	TRBJ2-3	-
CATSAGTGGNEQFF	TGTGCCACCAGCGCCGGGACAGGGGGGAATGAGCAGTTCTTC	TRBV15	many	TRBJ2-1	TRBD1
CATSPRGRVETQYF	TGTGCCACCAGTCCTAGGGGCCGTGTGGAGACCCAGTACTTC	TRBV6-1	few	TRBJ2-5	-
CASSLQSRGPKGYTF	TGTGCCAGCAGTTTACAAAGCAGGGGGCCGAAGGGCTACACCTTC	TRBV12-3/TRBV12-4	-	TRBJ1-2	TRBD1
CASSLRRREQYF	TGTGCCAGCAGTCTAAGGCGCCGTGAGCAGTACTTC	TRBV28	-	TRBJ2-7	-
CATSDPGTSASGELFF	TGTGCCACCAGTGATCCCGGGACTAGCGCTTCCGGGGAGCTGTTTTTT	TRBV24-1	few	TRBJ2-2	TRBD2
CATSREGFYEQYF	TGTGCCACCAGCAGAGAAGGGTTCTACGAGCAGTACTTC	TRBV15	few	TRBJ2-7	-
CASSRRDTQETQYF	TGTGCCAGCAGTAGACGGGACACCCAAGAGACCCAGTACTTC	TRBV6-1	few	TRBJ2-5	-
CASSSDRNQPQHF	TGTGCCAGCAGCTCCGACAGAAATCAGCCCCAGCATTTT	TRBV6-1	-	TRBJ1-5	-
CASTGGLINQPQHF	TGTGCCAGTACCGGGGGACTGATCAATCAGCCCCAGCATTTT	TRBV19	few	TRBJ1-5	-
CASNSGTGGQPQHF	TGTGCCAGTAACTCCGGGACAGGGGGTCAGCCCCAGCATTTT	TRBV19	-	TRBJ1-5	TRBD1
CSARVGLGGVLSYEQYF	TGCAGTGCTAGAGTTGGGCTCGGGGGGGTCCTCTCCTACGAGCAGTACTTC	TRBV20-1	medium-sized	TRBJ2-7	TRBD2
CANRDPEEGRDTIYF	TGTGCCAACAGAGATCCGGAGGAAGGGAGAGACACCATATATTTT	TRBV11-2	-	TRBJ1-3	-
CASKTGTSGTEAFF	TGTGCCAGCAAAACAGGGACATCAGGGACTGAAGCTTTCTTT	TRBV12-3/TRBV12-4	few	TRBJ1-1	-
CASSTIGNEQFF	TGTGCCAGCAGCACGATCGGGAATGAGCAGTTCTTC	TRBV28	few	TRBJ2-1	-
CASRASSGSSYNEQFF	TGTGCCAGCAGGGCAAGTAGCGGGAGCTCCTACAATGAGCAGTTCTTC	TRBV2	-	TRBJ2-1	TRBD2
CASSFTGTSGSSAYEQYF	TGTGCCAGCAGCTTTACCGGGACTAGCGGGAGCTCCGCCTACGAGCAGTACTTC	TRBV7-8	large	TRBJ2-7	TRBD2
CASPDGYGYTF	TGTGCCAGCCCCGACGGATATGGCTACACCTTC	TRBV6-1	-	TRBJ1-2	-
CASNRADRVNEQYF	TGTGCCAGCAACCGGGCGGACAGGGTAAACGAGCAGTACTTC	TRBV12-3/TRBV12-4	few	TRBJ2-7	TRBD1
CAISAGSVSNTGELFF	TGTGCCATCAGTGCAGGGTCCGTATCGAACACCGGGGAGCTGTTTTTT	TRBV10-3	few	TRBJ2-2	-
CASSRRITVVQGGIYGYTF	TGTGCCAGCAGCCGACGTATCACAGTCGTACAGGGCGGAATTTATGGCTACACCTTC	TRBV13	-	TRBJ1-2	-